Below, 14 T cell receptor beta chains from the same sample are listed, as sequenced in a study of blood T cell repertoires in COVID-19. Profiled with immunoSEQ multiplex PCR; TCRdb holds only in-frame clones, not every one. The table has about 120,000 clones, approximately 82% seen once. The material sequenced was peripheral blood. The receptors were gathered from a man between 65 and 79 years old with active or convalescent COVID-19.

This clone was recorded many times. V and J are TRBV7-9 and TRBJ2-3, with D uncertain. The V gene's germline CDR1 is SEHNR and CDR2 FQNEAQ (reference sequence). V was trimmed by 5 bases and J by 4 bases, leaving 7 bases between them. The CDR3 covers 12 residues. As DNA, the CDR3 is TGTGCCAGCAGCGTGGGCCCAGATACGCAGTATTTT. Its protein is CASSVGPDTQYF.

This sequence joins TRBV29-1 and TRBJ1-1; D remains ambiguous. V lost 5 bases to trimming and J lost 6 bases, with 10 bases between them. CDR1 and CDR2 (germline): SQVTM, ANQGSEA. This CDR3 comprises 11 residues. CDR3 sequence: CSVPGSPEAFF. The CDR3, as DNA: TGCAGCGTTCCAGGCTCGCCTGAAGCTTTCTTT.

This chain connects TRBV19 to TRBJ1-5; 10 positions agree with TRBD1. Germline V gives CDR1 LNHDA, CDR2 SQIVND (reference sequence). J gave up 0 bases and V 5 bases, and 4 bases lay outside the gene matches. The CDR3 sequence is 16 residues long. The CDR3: CASSVDRGPSNQPQHF. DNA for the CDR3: TGTGCCAGTAGTGTTGACAGGGGGCCTAGCAATCAGCCCCAGCATTTT.

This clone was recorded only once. The CDR3: CASSRRDLAYNEQFF. Written as DNA, the CDR3 is TGTGCCAGCAGCAGAAGGGACTTGGCATACAATGAGCAGTTCTTC. J is TRBJ2-1 and V is TRBV11-3, with D possibly matching TRBD2 (6 bases). Per germline, CDR1 SGHNT and CDR2 YENEEA. V shed 5 bases and J shed 4 bases, with 15 bases lying between them. The CDR3 runs 15 residues.

CDR3 nucleotides: TGTGCCAGCAGCCTAGACAGTGAAGCTAACTATGGCTACACCTTC. Translating gives CASSLDSEANYGYTF. This chain links TRBV6-6 with TRBJ1-2; D is perhaps TRBD1 (5 bases). CDR3 length equals 15 residues. Germline V gives CDR1 MNHNY, CDR2 SVGAGI (reference sequence). Trimming left V 6 bases short and J 0 bases short, with 14 bases between.

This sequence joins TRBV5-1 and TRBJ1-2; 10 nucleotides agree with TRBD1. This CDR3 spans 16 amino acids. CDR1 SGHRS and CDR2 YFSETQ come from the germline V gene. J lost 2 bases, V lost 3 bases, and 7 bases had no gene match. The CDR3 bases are TGCGCCAGCAGCTCCTCTTCGACAGGGGGCAACTATGGCTACACCTTC. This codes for CASSSSSTGGNYGYTF.

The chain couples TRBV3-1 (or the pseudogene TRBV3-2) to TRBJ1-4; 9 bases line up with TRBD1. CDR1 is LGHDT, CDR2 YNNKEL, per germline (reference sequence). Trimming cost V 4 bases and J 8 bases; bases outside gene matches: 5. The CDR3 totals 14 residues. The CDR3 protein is CASSPGQGKEKLFF. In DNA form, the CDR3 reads TGTGCCAGCAGCCCGGGACAGGGTAAGGAAAAACTGTTTTTT.

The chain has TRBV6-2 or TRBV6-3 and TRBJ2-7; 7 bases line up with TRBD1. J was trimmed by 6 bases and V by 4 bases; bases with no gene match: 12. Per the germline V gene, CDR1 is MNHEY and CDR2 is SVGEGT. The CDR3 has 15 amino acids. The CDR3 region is CASSSDAGGWAEQYF. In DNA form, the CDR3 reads TGTGCCAGCAGTTCCGATGCAGGGGGTTGGGCCGAGCAGTACTTC.

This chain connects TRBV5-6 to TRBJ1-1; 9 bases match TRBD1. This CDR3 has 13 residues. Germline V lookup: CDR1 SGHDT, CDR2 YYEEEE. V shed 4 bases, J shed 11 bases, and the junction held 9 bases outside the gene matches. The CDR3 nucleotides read TGTGCCAGCAGCGCGGGACAGGGAGTTGTTGCTTTCTTT. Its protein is CASSAGQGVVAFF.

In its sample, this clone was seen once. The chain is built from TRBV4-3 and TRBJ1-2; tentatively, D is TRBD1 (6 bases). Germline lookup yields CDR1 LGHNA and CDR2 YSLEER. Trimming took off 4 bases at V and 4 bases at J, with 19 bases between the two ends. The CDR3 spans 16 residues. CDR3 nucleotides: TGCGCCAGCAGCCCCCAGGGGACATCGGACACCTATGGCTACACCTTC. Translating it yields CASSPQGTSDTYGYTF.

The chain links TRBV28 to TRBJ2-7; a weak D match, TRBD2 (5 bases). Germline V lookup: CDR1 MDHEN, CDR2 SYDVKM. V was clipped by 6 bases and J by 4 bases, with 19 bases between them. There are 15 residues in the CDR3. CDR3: CASRAAGTYPYEQYF. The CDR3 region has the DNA TGTGCCAGCAGGGCCGCGGGCACCTATCCATACGAGCAGTACTTC.

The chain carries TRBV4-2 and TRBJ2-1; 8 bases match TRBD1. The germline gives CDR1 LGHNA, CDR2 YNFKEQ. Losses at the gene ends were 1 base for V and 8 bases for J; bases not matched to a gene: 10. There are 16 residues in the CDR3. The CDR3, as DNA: TGTGCCAGCAGCCAAGGTGCGCAGGGGGCGTTCGATGAGCAGTTCTTC. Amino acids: CASSQGAQGAFDEQFF.

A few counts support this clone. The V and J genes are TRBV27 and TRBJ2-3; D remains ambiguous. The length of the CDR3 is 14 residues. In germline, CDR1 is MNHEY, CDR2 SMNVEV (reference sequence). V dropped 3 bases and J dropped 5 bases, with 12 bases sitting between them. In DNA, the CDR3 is TGTGCCAGCAGTTTTTCCCCGATCGGAGATACGCAGTATTTT. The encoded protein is CASSFSPIGDTQYF.

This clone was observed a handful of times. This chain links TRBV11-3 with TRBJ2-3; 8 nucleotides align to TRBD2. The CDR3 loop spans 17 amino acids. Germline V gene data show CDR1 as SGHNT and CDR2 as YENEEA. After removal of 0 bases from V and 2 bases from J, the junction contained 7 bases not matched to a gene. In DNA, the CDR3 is TGTGCCAGCAGCTTAGATCGAGCGGGAGAACACACAGATACGCAGTATTTT. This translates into CASSLDRAGEHTDTQYF.